This T cell receptor (beta chain) was retrieved from a study of cytomegalovirus exposure and HLA in healthy donors. Study-level points and caveats: Presence/absence analyses assumed roughly uniform sequencing depth across donors, which may not hold.

Vbeta (60) and Jbeta (13) primers were used in the PCR. In the original workflow: It was a later analysis that counted roughly 79 million unique TCR beta chains, of which some 10 million were shared. Profiling relied on immunoSEQ multiplex PCR, and the TCRdb table lists in-frame clones only, not all of them. V, J and clone size were drawn from that table, and D and trimming were deduced from the DNA. This table holds some 120,000 clones, roughly 82% found once. The count of this clone is one. Its antigen is unknown. The TCR sequence derives from a woman aged 40-49 years in good health and CMV-seropositive. The material sequenced was PBMCs.

The CDR3 sequence: CASSLMLAEAGASRRTQYF. CDR3 DNA sequence: TGTGCCAGCAGCTTAATGTTGGCGGAAGCGGGAGCCAGTCGTCGTACGCAGTATTTT. V is TRBV7-6 and J is TRBJ2-3, with TRBD2 matching 8 bases. This CDR3 comprises 19 residues. Germline V CDR1 and CDR2: SGHVS, FNYEAQ. The ends lost 2 bases at V and 8 bases at J; junction bases unmatched: 21.